Following are 16 T cell receptor beta chains from one sample sequenced in a study of T cells in tuberculosis (dated by TCRdb to 2017 to 2018). Library creation used the immunoSEQ multiplex PCR assay. What TCRdb holds here is the immuneACCESS table cut down to in-frame rearrangements. Part of the clones is not present; checked against another copy, under half of the missing clones reflect an unresolved V gene, and the others are unexplained. The sample table records about 33,000 clones; roughly 90% of these occur just once. The ten largest make up approximately 7.6% of the sample. Sequencing used PBMCs. Receptor source: a donor aged 10-29 years with latent tuberculosis or without tuberculosis infection. Some clones in this sample may be carry-over from other donors' samples.

The chain links TRBV21-1 to TRBJ2-7; the table names TRBD2, a call not compared with the DNA. TRBV21-1 is listed as a pseudogene. CDR3 length equals 20 residues. CDR3 coding DNA: TGTGCCAGCAGCACATCCAGGAGAGGGGGAGCGGGAGAGAGCTCCTACGAGCAGTACTTC. It specifies CASSTSRRGGAGESSYEQYF.

J is TRBJ2-1 and V is TRBV11-2; D perhaps matches TRBD2 (5 bases). The germline V gene has CDR1 SGHAT and CDR2 FQNNGV. The CDR3 sequence is 15 residues long. V gave up 1 base and J gave up 10 bases, with 17 bases separating them. CDR3 amino acids: CASSLGRLGLGEQFF. For the CDR3, the DNA is TGTGCCAGCAGCTTAGGCCGGCTCGGACTTGGGGAGCAGTTCTTC.

This clone was seen a few times. CDR3 loop: CASSFQGGRTEAFF. The CDR3 bases are TGTGCCAGCAGCTTCCAGGGGGGCCGGACTGAAGCTTTCTTT. This chain connects TRBV7-9 to TRBJ1-1; 7 bases line up with TRBD1. CDR3 length: 14 amino acids. In germline, CDR1 is SEHNR, CDR2 FQNEAQ (reference sequence). V was pared by 3 bases and J by 5 bases, with 6 bases of the junction left unmatched.

The gene calls are TRBV2 and TRBJ2-7, with TRBD1 identical over 10 bases. There are 13 residues in the CDR3. Trimming at V came to 7 bases and at J to 3 bases, leaving 3 bases not matched to a gene. The germline CDR1 and CDR2 sequences are SNHLY and FYNNEI. This chain's CDR3 is CASTGQGVYEQYF. The CDR3 region has the DNA TGTGCCAGCACCGGACAGGGGGTCTACGAGCAGTACTTC.

The chain recombines TRBV5-1 with TRBJ2-3; 10 nucleotides line up with TRBD2. The CDR3 runs 17 residues. CDR1 is SGHRS, CDR2 YFSETQ, per germline. The V gene end was trimmed by 0 bases and the J gene end by 3 bases; junction bases not matched to a gene: 7. The CDR3 bases are TGCGCCAGCAGCTTGGCACTAGCGGGGCTTCGAACAGATACGCAGTATTTT. It specifies CASSLALAGLRTDTQYF. Supplemented by reference TRBV5-1 and TRBJ2-3, the full variable domain reads KAGVTQTPRYLIKTRGQQVTLSCSPISGHRSVSWYQQTPGQGLQFLFEYFSETQRNKGNFPGRFSGRQFSNSRSEMNVSTLELGDSALYLCASSLALAGLRTDTQYFGPGTRLTVL.

As regards this clone: This sample also contains other DNA sequences that code for the same CDR3. This chain connects TRBV5-1 to TRBJ1-5, with 8 bases that match TRBD1. The CDR3 has 14 residues. V gave up 4 bases and J gave up 2 bases; unmatched junction bases: 2. The germline CDR1 and CDR2 sequences are SGHRS and YFSETQ. This CDR3 reads CASSPGQGNQPQHF. In DNA, the CDR3 is TGCGCCAGCAGCCCGGGACAGGGCAATCAGCCCCAGCATTTT.

The chain joins TRBV30 to TRBJ2-2; 9 nucleotides align to TRBD1. Germline values: CDR1 GTSNPN, CDR2 SVGIG (reference sequence). There are 15 residues in the CDR3. V shed 5 bases and J 3 bases; nucleotides not matched to a gene: 7. The CDR3 loop reads CAWDPGQGDTGELFF. CDR3 coding DNA: TGTGCCTGGGACCCGGGACAGGGCGACACCGGGGAGCTGTTTTTT. The entire variable domain, with the rest obtained from reference TRBV30 and TRBJ2-2, is as follows: SQTIHQWPATLVQPVGSPLSLECTVEGTSNPNLYWYRQAAGRGLQLLFYSVGIGQISSEVPQNLSASRPQDRQFILSSKKLLLSDSGFYLCAWDPGQGDTGELFFGEGSRLTVL.

The V call is TRBV9, the J call TRBJ1-2, with TRBD1 as a possible D gene (5 bases). V was shortened by 1 base and J by 4 bases, with 11 bases between the two germline ends. The CDR3 contains 14 residues. In germline, CDR1 is SGDLS, CDR2 YYNGEE. CDR3 DNA: TGTGCCAGCAGCGTATATCTGGGGCCCTATGGCTACACCTTC. Protein product: CASSVYLGPYGYTF.

This clone was detected only once. CDR3 in DNA: TGCGCCAGCAGCCAAACGGGACAGGCCCTAAGCACAGATACGCAGTATTTT. Translation: CASSQTGQALSTDTQYF. This chain joins TRBV4-1 and TRBJ2-3; 8 bases fit TRBD1. This CDR3 region has 17 residues. The germline CDR1 and CDR2 sequences are MGHRA and YSYEKL. V dropped 2 bases and J dropped 0; count of bases not matched to a gene: 7.

The rearrangement uses TRBV5-6 and TRBJ2-1; 14 positions match TRBD2. V was pared by 4 bases and J by 11 bases, with 14 bases of the junction left unmatched. CDR3 length equals 17 residues. CDR1 is SGHDT, CDR2 YYEEEE, per germline. The CDR3: CASSLRPGTSGSIKQFF. The CDR3 DNA reads as TGTGCCAGCAGCCTAAGACCCGGGACTAGCGGGAGTATTAAGCAGTTCTTC.

This chain joins TRBV15 and TRBJ2-7; TRBD1 matches 9 bases. The CDR3 spans 17 residues. CDR1 and CDR2 (germline): LNHNV, YYDKDF (reference sequence). J gave up 4 bases and V 5 bases, and 15 bases lay outside the gene matches. CDR3 protein: CATSEYLIQGATYEQYF. CDR3 DNA sequence: TGTGCCACCAGCGAGTATTTAATACAGGGGGCCACGTACGAGCAGTACTTC.

The chain is built from TRBV28 and TRBJ2-3; a weak D match, TRBD2 (5 bases). This CDR3 is built from 13 residues. CDR1 MDHEN and CDR2 SYDVKM come from the germline V gene. Trimming stripped 4 bases from V and 6 bases from J, with 11 bases between. The CDR3 nucleotides read TGTGCCAGCAGTTCGATTTTAGCGGATACGCAGTATTTT. It codes for CASSSILADTQYF.

This chain connects TRBV7-2 to TRBJ2-1, with 14 bases identical to TRBD2. The germline V gene encodes CDR1 SGHTA and CDR2 FQGNSA. V shed 7 bases and J 9 bases; nucleotides not matched to a gene: 8. The CDR3 is 15 residues long. The CDR3, as DNA: TGTGCCAGCACCAAGGGACTAGCGGGAGTCCCTGAGCAGTTCTTC. This encodes CASTKGLAGVPEQFF.

The chain couples TRBV9 to TRBJ2-5; weak D call: TRBD2 (6 bases). Deletions cut 0 bases from V and 4 bases from J, with 7 bases between. There are 13 residues in the CDR3. The germline CDR1 and CDR2 sequences are SGDLS and YYNGEE. In DNA, the CDR3 is TGTGCCAGCAGCGTAGGGAGGGTAGAGACCCAGTACTTC. It yields the protein CASSVGRVETQYF.

The V call is TRBV13, the J call TRBJ2-7; D unclear. The V gene's germline CDR1 is PRHDT and CDR2 FYEKMQ (reference sequence). The V and J ends lost 0 bases and 0 bases respectively, with 12 bases between them. The CDR3 is 16 residues long. The CDR3 protein is CASSLGRGALSYEQYF. The CDR3 nucleotides read TGTGCCAGCAGCTTAGGGCGCGGAGCCCTCTCCTACGAGCAGTACTTC. Filled out from reference TRBV13 and TRBJ2-7, the complete variable domain reads AAGVIQSPRHLIKEKRETATLKCYPIPRHDTVYWYQQGPGQDPQFLISFYEKMQSDKGSIPDRFSAQQFSDYHSELNMSSLELGDSALYFCASSLGRGALSYEQYFGPGTRLTVT.

The chain carries TRBV6-5 and TRBJ1-1, with 7 bases lining up with TRBD1. V shed 8 bases and J 0 bases; nucleotides not matched to a gene: 3. From germline, CDR1 is MNHEY and CDR2 SVGAGI. The CDR3 is made up of 13 amino acids. As DNA, the CDR3 is TGTGCCAGCGGCAGGGGGGTGAACACTGAAGCTTTCTTT. Translation gives CASGRGVNTEAFF.